This passage covers 24 T cell receptor beta chains from one sample sequenced in a study of response to subunit inactivated influenza vaccine. TCRdb reprocessed the RT-PCR reads with MiXCR, giving one entry per CDR3 protein. The sample comprises hundreds of thousands of distinct CDR3 sequences, 7.6% of which are singletons, and about an eighth rests with the top ten. Sequences were derived from PBMCs from blood, sampled less than 30 months after vaccination. The receptors stem from a man aged 50-75 years who received an inactivated influenza vaccine.

V gene TRBV12-3 or TRBV12-4 combines with J gene TRBJ2-3; D is unresolved. V lost 5 bases and J lost 0, with 12 bases in between. The CDR3 has 15 amino acids. The CDR3 DNA reads TGTGCCAGCAGTATCTCCCGGGTCAGCACAGATACGCAGTATTTT. This gives the protein CASSISRVSTDTQYF.

J is TRBJ2-2 and V is TRBV20-1; 8 nucleotides match TRBD1. This CDR3 comprises 17 residues. V lost 3 bases to trimming and J lost 0 bases; unmatched junction nucleotides: 9. Germline loops: CDR1 DFQATT, CDR2 SNEGSKA (reference sequence). CDR3 DNA sequence: TGCAGTGCTAGGACAGGGGACAGTCGAGCGAACACCGGGGAGCTGTTTTTT. It translates to CSARTGDSRANTGELFF.

This clonotype has just a few counts. The CDR3 reads CASSLDPRANTGELFF. DNA for the CDR3: TGTGCCAGCAGCTTAGATCCGAGGGCGAACACCGGGGAGCTGTTTTTT. The chain recombines TRBV11-2 with TRBJ2-2; perhaps TRBD2 as D (5 bases). The V end was cut by 0 bases, the J end by 0 bases, with 8 bases between. Per the germline V gene, CDR1 is SGHAT and CDR2 is FQNNGV. The CDR3 contains 16 residues.

Many counts were recorded for this clonotype. The J gene is TRBJ2-5, the V gene TRBV7-9; 9 nucleotides align to TRBD1. Germline V CDR1 and CDR2: SEHNR, FQNEAQ (reference sequence). This CDR3 comprises 16 residues. V dropped 5 bases and J dropped 5; count of bases not matched to a gene: 12. The CDR3 reads CASSNRDRELIETQYF. In DNA form, the CDR3 reads TGTGCCAGCAGCAACCGGGACAGGGAATTGATTGAGACCCAGTACTTC.

This clonotype was observed once. This chain connects TRBV11-3 to TRBJ1-1; D remains ambiguous. CDR1 SGHNT and CDR2 YENEEA come from the germline V gene. This CDR3 spans 13 amino acids. V lost 0 bases and J lost 5, with 7 bases in between. CDR3 loop: CASSLDAWTEAFF. CDR3 coding DNA: TGTGCCAGCAGCTTAGACGCGTGGACTGAAGCTTTCTTT.

This clonotype showed up many times. This chain links TRBV20-1 with TRBJ2-1; D gene ambiguous. The CDR3 has 16 amino acids. Trimming left V 2 bases short and J 3 bases short, with 17 bases between. CDR1 is DFQATT, CDR2 SNEGSKA, per germline (reference sequence). The CDR3 region has the DNA TGCAGTGCTAGACCCCTACTCGCGGAAGTCTACAATGAGCAGTTCTTC. This encodes CSARPLLAEVYNEQFF.

This clonotype has only a few counts. The V gene is TRBV2, the J gene TRBJ2-5; D may match TRBD1 or TRBD2 (5 bases each). This CDR3 has 15 amino acids. Germline V gene sequence: CDR1 SNHLY, CDR2 FYNNEI. The V and J ends lost 7 bases and 0 bases respectively, with 15 bases between them. CDR3 loop: CASTIGLGDQETQYF. For the CDR3, the DNA is TGTGCCAGCACTATAGGCTTGGGGGACCAAGAGACCCAGTACTTC.

The CDR3 region is CASSLAVKVWSYNEQFF. The CDR3 DNA follows: TGTGCCAGCAGCTTGGCCGTAAAGGTTTGGTCCTACAATGAGCAGTTCTTC. The V gene is TRBV7-8, the J gene TRBJ2-1, with unresolved D. The germline gives CDR1 SGHVS, CDR2 FQNEAQ. Trimming removed 3 bases at V and 1 base at J, with 16 bases between. The CDR3 consists of 17 residues.

This clonotype appeared many times. V and J are TRBV20-1 and TRBJ1-1; D uncertain. The CDR3 sequence is 13 residues long. V was cut by 6 bases and J by 0 bases, with 11 bases left in between. CDR1 and CDR2 (germline): DFQATT, SNEGSKA (reference sequence). This CDR3 is CSANRLLNTEAFF. The DNA of the CDR3 is TGCAGTGCAAACAGATTATTGAACACTGAAGCTTTCTTT.

Many counts were recorded for this clonotype. J is TRBJ1-3 and V is TRBV12-3 or TRBV12-4; D gene ambiguous. CDR3 length equals 15 residues. The V gene lost 3 bases and the J gene lost 2 bases, with 11 bases spanning the gap. DNA of the CDR3: TGTGCCAGCAGTTTGGCGGGAGGCACTGGAAACACCATATATTTT. It is translated as CASSLAGGTGNTIYF.

This chain joins TRBV5-3 and TRBJ2-2; weak D call: TRBD2 (5 bases). TRBV5-3 is an open reading frame, and its role is uncertain. The CDR3 length is 15 residues. The germline V and J ends were trimmed by 2 bases and 3 bases, with 11 bases remaining between them. As DNA, the CDR3 is TGTGCCAGAAGCTTAGAGACTACCTACACCGGGGAGCTGTTTTTT. Encoded protein: CARSLETTYTGELFF.

In its sample, this clonotype was seen many times. The genes are TRBV20-1 and TRBJ2-2, with D tentatively TRBD1 (6 bases). There are 16 residues in the CDR3. V shed 0 bases and J shed 3 bases, with 14 bases lying between them. Germline V gives CDR1 DFQATT, CDR2 SNEGSKA (reference sequence). CDR3 in DNA: TGCAGTGCTAGAGATCGAGGGGGAGTGGACACCGGGGAGCTGTTTTTT. This codes for CSARDRGGVDTGELFF.

This clonotype was observed at least ten times. The J gene is TRBJ2-1, the V gene TRBV6-5; 9 bases fit TRBD1. Trimming took 7 bases from V and 2 from J; bases not matched to a gene: 3. This CDR3 has 14 residues. Germline CDR1 is MNHEY and CDR2 is SVGAGI. CDR3 in DNA: TGTGCCAGCATTAGGACAGGGGCCTACAATGAGCAGTTCTTC. It codes for CASIRTGAYNEQFF.

The chain recombines TRBV28 with TRBJ2-6; D is undetermined. The V end lost 3 bases, the J end lost 0 bases, and 12 bases lay between the germline ends. The CDR3 spans 17 residues. From germline, CDR1 is MDHEN and CDR2 SYDVKM. CDR3 protein: CASSFTQAYSGANVLTF. For the CDR3, the DNA is TGTGCCAGCAGTTTCACCCAGGCTTACTCTGGGGCCAACGTCCTGACTTTC.

This clonotype was counted between two and nine times. CDR3 region: CASSKVGTLSGANVLTF. In nucleotides, the CDR3 is TGTGCCAGCAGCAAAGTGGGCACCCTCTCTGGGGCCAACGTCCTGACTTTC. The chain employs TRBV21-1 and TRBJ2-6; TRBD1 is taken as the D call from the table, unchecked against the DNA. TRBV21-1 is a known pseudogene. This CDR3 spans 17 amino acids.

The table lists this clonotype with a few counts. The V call is TRBV10-3, the J call TRBJ2-1; tentative D call: TRBD2 (7 bases). The CDR3 consists of 15 residues. CDR1 ENHRY and CDR2 SYGVKD come from the germline V gene. V lost 4 bases, J lost 8 bases, and 18 bases lay in between. The CDR3 bases are TGTGCCATCAGTGGTCGGGGGGCCCCTTCGGATGAGCAGTTCTTC. Its translation is CAISGRGAPSDEQFF.

This chain joins TRBV4-3 and TRBJ2-3; 12 bases fit TRBD2. Germline CDR1 LGHNA, CDR2 YSLEER. The CDR3 length is 20 residues. The trim removed 0 bases at V and 6 bases at J, leaving 16 bases unmatched. The chain's CDR3 is CASSQEASGGALSLSDTQYF. CDR3 nucleotides: TGCGCCAGCAGCCAAGAGGCTAGCGGGGGGGCCCTTTCTCTTTCGGATACGCAGTATTTT.

The genes are TRBV7-2 and TRBJ1-6; no firm D call. Trimming left V 1 base short and J 9 bases short, with 7 bases between. Germline V gene data show CDR1 as SGHTA and CDR2 as FQGNSA. This CDR3 comprises 13 residues. The CDR3 DNA reads TGTGCCAGCAGCTTAGGGGCTACTTCACCCCTCCACTTT. It is translated as CASSLGATSPLHF.

This sequence joins TRBV10-3 and TRBJ2-7, with 16 positions matching TRBD2. The CDR3 runs to 15 residues. The germline V gene encodes CDR1 ENHRY and CDR2 SYGVKD. V was pared by 5 bases and J by 5 bases, with 3 bases of the junction left unmatched. The CDR3 coding sequence is TGTGCCATCAGTATGGGACTAGCGGGAGGGGACGAGCAGTACTTC. The encoded protein is CAISMGLAGGDEQYF.

This clonotype was detected many times. The chain combines TRBV29-1 with TRBJ2-7, with D tentatively TRBD1 (6 bases). CDR1 and CDR2 (germline): SQVTM, ANQGSEA. Trimming took off 7 bases at V and 1 base at J, with 8 bases between the two ends. CDR3 size: 11 residues. CDR3 sequence: CSAGQSYEQYF. The CDR3 DNA reads as TGCAGCGCAGGACAGTCCTACGAGCAGTACTTC.

This clonotype showed up just a few times. The genes are TRBV27 and TRBJ2-1; D is undetermined. V gave up 6 bases and J gave up 0 bases, with 6 bases separating them. The V gene's germline CDR1 is MNHEY and CDR2 SMNVEV (reference sequence). The length of the CDR3 is 13 residues. In nucleotides, the CDR3 is TGTGCCAGCAGCGCAAGCTCCTACAATGAGCAGTTCTTC. Its protein product is CASSASSYNEQFF.

The chain employs TRBV4-3 and TRBJ2-7; TRBD1 is a possible D gene (6 bases). CDR3 length: 14 residues. Germline CDR1 reads LGHNA; CDR2 reads YSLEER. The germline V and J ends were trimmed by 2 bases and 5 bases, with 13 bases remaining between them. The DNA for the CDR3 is TGCGCCAGCAGCCAATTCCCTGGACAGCACGAGCAGTACTTC. Translating it yields CASSQFPGQHEQYF.

This clonotype was seen repeatedly, ten times or more. The J gene is TRBJ1-4, the V gene TRBV3-1; D remains unclear. CDR3 size: 15 residues. The germline V and J ends were trimmed by 0 bases and 11 bases, with 16 bases remaining between them. Germline V lookup: CDR1 LGHDT, CDR2 YNNKEL (reference sequence). This CDR3 reads CASSQDSRSKSKLFF. For the CDR3, the DNA is TGTGCCAGCAGCCAAGATAGCAGGTCCAAATCCAAACTGTTTTTT.

This clonotype has just a few counts. The chain recombines TRBV6-1 with TRBJ2-5, with 9 bases identical to TRBD1. V was clipped by 4 bases and J by 5 bases; unmatched bases: 8. The CDR3 sequence is 15 residues long. Per the germline V gene, CDR1 is MNHNS and CDR2 is SASEGT. The CDR3 nucleotides read TGTGCCAGCAGTGCGGACAGGGGCTCGGTGGAGACCCAGTACTTC. Its protein product is CASSADRGSVETQYF.